Described below is a single T cell receptor beta chain sequence and its context. It lacks a known antigen. It has no much larger one-base neighbor in the sample; base qualities were not kept. The sample belongs to a study of cytomegalovirus exposure and HLA in healthy donors (dated by TCRdb to about 2017). About the full investigation: According to an earlier analysis of several hundred of the donors, about 179 million T cells yielded 117 million unique TCR beta sequences and roughly 280 Gb of sequence data. Roughly 290 gigabases of sequencing data and around 90 million unique TCR sequences made up an early release that covered under 750 HLA-typed donors. Among the roughly 380 genotyped donors, approximately 77% belonged to the genetic ancestry cluster associated with self-reported Caucasian donors. The study aimed to test whether cataloging public T cell receptors could reveal signatures of past pathogen exposure. The T cell repertoires of about 700 subjects were profiled by immunosequencing and related to cytomegalovirus serostatus. A separate validation cohort of more than 100 different subjects was used in addition to the 666-subject first cohort. The study combined high-throughput TCR immunosequencing, statistical association of individual TCRs with disease status, and machine learning to predict cytomegalovirus infection status. In a later analysis, previously published TCR beta repertoires from some 640 donors were re-analyzed and high-resolution HLA genotyping was added so that TCR occurrence patterns could be studied. In the later analysis, no new phenotypic data were used to find candidate immune exposures; instead, reliance was placed on TCR beta sequences and their occurrence across donors. An earlier analysis of several hundred of the donors used high-throughput TCR beta sequencing to judge whether each TCR beta V gene segment behaved as functional or pseudogenic. Alongside the repertoire data, information on donor age, sex, ethnicity and CMV serostatus was compiled. A later genetic analysis used genome-wide SNP genotypes for about 65% of the 666 donors, treating that subset as a discovery cohort. All discovery cohort repertoires had been generated on a single sequencing platform. Class I and class II HLA loci were covered by the typing at four-digit resolution. Typing coverage varied by locus: roughly 620-640 donors for A, B, C, DRB1 and DQB1; roughly 560 for DQA1; nearly 610 for DPA1; roughly 450 for DPB1. Four or five DR-DQ haplotypes were treated as single units for association and clustering because of strong linkage in the cohort. Among about 400 genotyped donors of the cohort, an average of approximately 200,000 unique TCR beta nucleotide sequences was sequenced per donor, of which 15% to 20% were non-productive.

The cohort was made up of approximately 700 healthy bone marrow donors. At the time of sampling, every cohort member was nominally healthy, though immune exposures that went unrecorded were likely present. The donor was CMV seronegative and belonged to the group of several hundred seronegative cohort members. A peripheral blood sample was provided by each donor, and peripheral blood mononuclear cells were used for TCR beta sequencing. The Qiagen DNeasy Blood Extraction Kit was used to extract genomic DNA from the blood cell samples. Library preparation was by the immunoSEQ multiplex PCR assay. The multiplex PCR relied on a mix of 60 forward primers for TCR Vbeta segments and 13 reverse primers for TCR Jbeta segments. A multiplex PCR assay on genomic DNA amplified the CDR3 region of rearranged TCR beta genes. Amplified TCR beta libraries were sequenced as 87-base-pair reads on the Illumina HiSeq System. On the study's bioinformatics: Across the roughly 670 repertoires, a later analysis counted around 80 million unique TCR beta chains, some 11 million of which were shared by at least two donors. Raw reads were error-corrected and collapsed into unique sequences with a nearest-neighbor algorithm that merged closely related sequences to remove PCR and sequencing errors. Alignment of CDR3 sequences to IMGT reference sequences was used to assign V, D and J gene segments. For a sequence to be retained, at least a six-nucleotide match to both a V gene segment and a J gene segment was required. Rearrangements were classified as productive when the CDR3 lacked stop codons and remained in frame with V and J, and all other rearrangements were classified as non-productive. CDR3 was defined by IMGT convention, running from the second conserved V-encoded cysteine to the conserved J-encoded phenylalanine. Sequences without an unambiguous match to a single V gene segment were excluded from the earlier analysis of 450 to 650 of the donors. An earlier analysis of 450 to 650 of the donors called V segments functional above 56.7% productive rearrangements and segregating when the between-donor standard deviation exceeded 5%. To diagnose cytomegalovirus status from the catalog of TCR beta chain sequences, a statistical classification framework was built. In a later analysis, TCR nucleotide sequences were compared against IMGT/GENE-DB human TR gene sequences so that V and J genes could be assigned. Using the TCRdist pipeline, a later analysis assigned CDR3 sequences along with most-parsimonious VDJ recombination scenarios. In a later analysis, each TCR beta chain was defined by its CDR3 amino acid sequence together with its V-gene family, and reads lacking a unique V-gene family were excluded. To address suspected cross-contamination and a sequencing artifact, a later analysis removed roughly 640 highly shared, low-generation-probability nucleotide sequences. For each public chain, a later analysis derived a clonal expansion index from normalized ranks of inferred template counts within each repertoire. In a later analysis, generation probabilities were computed with a VDJ recombination model fitted to out-of-frame rearrangements, and the resulting probabilities were checked against IGoR. A later analysis scored TCR-TCR, TCR-HLA and TCR-CMV co-occurrence with hypergeometric tests, applying a repertoire-size bias correction to TCR pairs. A later analysis estimated false discovery rates by permuting HLA or CMV assignments 20 times. In a later analysis, co-occurring TCRs were grouped with DBSCAN, and TCRdist sequence similarity was added when clustering was performed within HLA-allele-positive subsets. Repertoires with fewer than 30,000 or more than 120,000 public chains were left out of co-occurrence clustering, as were about five repertoires with anomalous nucleotide sharing. What TCRdb holds here is the immuneACCESS table cut down to in-frame rearrangements. Part of the clones is not present; checked against another copy, under half of the missing clones reflect an unresolved V gene, and the others are unexplained. From that table come the V and J calls and clone size; the DNA was used to work out D and trimming. The sample table holds over 150,000 clones, of which approximately 80% were seen once. The top ten constitute about 4.9% of the sample.

Here is what the overall study found, with its caveats: Assigning TCR associations to individual alleles was difficult when HLA alleles, especially DR and DQ, strongly co-occurred. The only immune exposure information available for the cohort was CMV serostatus. A cluster of highly shared sequence variants was judged likely to be a technical artifact of the sequencing pipeline. In a later analysis, HLA-associated TCR beta chains showed more clonal expansion and lower generation probabilities than non-associated chains that were equally common. The study listed around 160 TCR beta chains as associated with cytomegalovirus. The authors suggested that the approach could potentially be extended to other disease states and immunological phenotypes. At a false discovery rate of 0.05, a later analysis linked under 20,000 TCR beta sequences to specific HLA alleles. An earlier analysis of approximately 600 of the donors showed that most TCR beta V segments appeared in productive rearrangements either about 90% or about 30% of the time, which broadly matched IMGT annotations. An association between a missense DCLRE1C variant and V-gene and J-gene trimming of TCR beta chains was found in a later genetic analysis and replicated in an independent cohort. Because some donors lacked HLA typing at each locus, the association tests relied only on the typed subset. According to a later analysis, most CMV-associated TCR beta chains appeared to be HLA-restricted, and the HLA associations seemed to be driven largely by CMV exposure. Across donors, most TCR sequences were observed very rarely, whereas some public TCRs were present in many individuals. Because counts were too low, roughly 17 rarely observed V segments, including chromosome 9 orphons, were left out of the earlier analysis of 500 to 750 of the donors. In a later genetic analysis, fewer N-insertions in productive TCRs were reported among donors in an Asian-associated ancestry cluster than the approximately 710-donor mean. In a later analysis, several top co-occurrence clusters were reported to appear linked to parvovirus B19, influenza, CMV and Epstein-Barr virus. Three of the identified cytomegalovirus-associated TCR beta chains were confirmed in vitro to be specific for cytomegalovirus antigens. The presence/absence analyses assumed that sequencing depth was roughly uniform across donors, and that assumption may not be true. The classifier was reported to diagnose cytomegalovirus status with high specificity and sensitivity in both the original and validation cohorts. A further reported finding was that TCR beta sequences accurately predicted the HLA-A and HLA-B alleles for most subjects in the first cohort. Only TCR beta chains were sequenced in this cohort, and the absence of alpha or paired-chain data limited detectable features. Linkage disequilibrium might explain the correlated functional status among segregating V segments, but an unknown experimental factor could not be excluded. In a later analysis, TCR association rates were found to vary across HLA loci, with the most associated TCRs seen for DRB1 alleles and the fewest for HLA-C alleles.

The TCR comes from a man in his late teens or twenties in good health and CMV-seronegative. Sequencing was done on a sample of PBMCs.

The base sequence is TGTGCCAGCAGAGAAGTCCAGATACAGTACTTC. Translated, it gives CASREVQIQYF. Here the chain combines TRBV28 and TRBJ2-7, with the D gene not confidently named. CDR1 and CDR2 (MDHEN, SYDVKM) derive from the germline V gene. Including cysteine and phenylalanine, the CDR3 has 11 amino acids. Only the CDR3 region is kept as DNA, spanning 33 bases read in frame from base 1. The V and J ends are trimmed by 6 bases and 10 bases, leaving 13 bases between them.